Following are 6 T cell receptor beta chains from one sample sequenced in a study of CD8 T cells in ankylosing spondylitis. These TCRs' antigens remain unknown. Study-level findings and limits: A TCR beta motif made of fewer than ten highly homologous variants seemed typical of ankylosing spondylitis blood.

TCRdb reprocessed the 5' RACE reads with MiXCR, giving one entry per CDR3 protein. The table has around 440,000 distinct CDR3 sequences, roughly a sixth seen once; the top ten hold approximately 1%. Source material: blood, either unsorted or a sorted T cell fraction (not recorded which). Receptor source: a male donor with ankylosing spondylitis.

This clonotype was seen only a few times. The DNA of the CDR3 is TGTGCCAGCAGCTCGCCGAAGAACACTGAAGCTTTCTTT. It codes for CASSSPKNTEAFF. This chain links TRBV5-4 with TRBJ1-1; D not resolved. Between the trimmed V and J ends, which lost 3 bases and 1 base, there was a span of 7 bases. This CDR3 has 13 residues. Per germline, CDR1 SGHNT and CDR2 YYREEE (reference sequence).

The chain combines TRBV5-1 with TRBJ2-3, with D possibly being TRBD1 (6 bases). This CDR3 spans 16 amino acids. The V gene lost 4 bases and the J gene lost 4 bases, with 19 bases spanning the gap. Germline V gene sequence: CDR1 SGHRS, CDR2 YFSETQ. The CDR3 spells CASSPLDRLWADTQYF. In DNA, the CDR3 is TGCGCCAGCAGCCCCCTAGACAGGCTTTGGGCAGATACGCAGTATTTT.

The chain is built from TRBV19 and TRBJ2-7; D may match TRBD1 or TRBD2 (5 bases each). The CDR3 has 15 residues. V dropped 3 bases and J dropped 3 bases, with 15 bases sitting between them. Germline V CDR1 and CDR2: LNHDA, SQIVND (reference sequence). CDR3 in DNA: TGTGCCAGTAGTATCAGGACGGGGACGAGCTACGAGCAGTACTTC. This codes for CASSIRTGTSYEQYF.

The chain couples TRBV18 to TRBJ2-5; 10 nucleotides agree with TRBD1. The CDR3 covers 15 residues. The V segment lost 5 bases and the J segment 1 base; nucleotides outside the gene matches: 4. The germline V gene encodes CDR1 KGHSH and CDR2 LQKENI. The CDR3 DNA sequence: TGTGCCAGCTCATCGACAGGGGGCTTCCAAGAGACCCAGTACTTC. Its translation: CASSSTGGFQETQYF.

This rearrangement joins TRBV3-1 to TRBJ2-1, with D maybe TRBD2 (5 bases). The germline V and J ends were trimmed by 0 bases and 12 bases, with 18 bases remaining between them. CDR1 is LGHDT and CDR2 is YNNKEL in the germline V gene (reference sequence). The CDR3 spans 15 residues. DNA of the CDR3: TGTGCCAGCAGCCAAGAAATCATGGGAGCGAGAGGGCAGTTCTTC. This codes for CASSQEIMGARGQFF.

The V and J genes are TRBV12-3 or TRBV12-4 and TRBJ2-4; TRBD1 is a possible D gene (6 bases). The CDR3 extends over 13 amino acids. The V gene lost 5 bases and the J gene lost 6 bases, with 11 bases spanning the gap. CDR3 nucleotide sequence: TGTGCCAGCAGTGAAGGACAGCTAAACATTCAGTACTTC. It yields the protein CASSEGQLNIQYF.